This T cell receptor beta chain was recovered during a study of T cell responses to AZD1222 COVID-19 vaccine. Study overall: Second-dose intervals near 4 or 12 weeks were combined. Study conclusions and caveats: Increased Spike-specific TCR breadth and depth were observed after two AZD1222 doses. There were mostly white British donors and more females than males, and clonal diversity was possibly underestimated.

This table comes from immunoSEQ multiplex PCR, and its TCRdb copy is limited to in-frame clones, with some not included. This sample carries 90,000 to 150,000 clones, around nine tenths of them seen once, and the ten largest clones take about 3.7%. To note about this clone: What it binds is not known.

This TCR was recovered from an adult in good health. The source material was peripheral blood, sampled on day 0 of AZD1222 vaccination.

This CDR3 is CASGLHGSRTMGYTF. In DNA, the CDR3 is TGTGCTAGTGGTTTGCACGGCAGCCGAACTATGGGCTACACCTTC. The chain joins TRBV12-5 to TRBJ1-2; D not certain. V was trimmed by 2 bases and J by 8 bases, leaving 18 bases between them. The CDR3 contains 15 residues. The germline V gene has CDR1 LGHNT and CDR2 FRNRAP. The whole variable domain, filled in from reference TRBV12-5 and TRBJ1-2, reads DARVTQTPRHKVTEMGQEVTMRCQPILGHNTVFWYRQTMMQGLELLAYFRNRAPLDDSGMPKDRFSAEMPDATLATLKIQPSEPRDSAVYFCASGLHGSRTMGYTFGSGTRLTVV.